A single TCR beta chain is shown here with its context. Its target antigen remains unknown. Per-base quality was not reported, and no clone a single base away is much larger than it. The data originate from a study of T-cell reconstitution after alpha-beta-depleted transplantation in children listed by TCRdb under 2016. Context from the whole study: Using TCR repertoire profiling, the study followed T-cell immune reconstitution in a quantitative way in children after TCRalphabeta/CD19-depleted allogeneic hematopoietic cell transplantation. Study-level results and caveats: In some patients, high TCRbeta diversity at day 60 was attributed to recipient T cells and intrathymic progenitors that had survived conditioning. Hyperexpanded clone frequencies declined over subsequent months; after one year, T-cell counts and TCRbeta diversity were mostly attributed to newly produced T cells. Apparently early alphabetaT-cell count recovery about two months after transplant reportedly relied on only several hundred rapidly expanded clones derived from non-depleted graft cells.

The treatment or condition label, read with the paper, signifies: allogeneic hematopoietic cell transplantation with graft depleted of TCRalphabeta T cells and CD19 B cells. The children who served as transplant recipients had been given grafts of TCRalphabeta/CD19-depleted allogeneic hematopoietic cells. Looking up the germline V gene (reference sequence) yields CDR1 DFQATT and CDR2 SNEGSKA. The CDR3 has 10 amino acids, counting the end cysteine and phenylalanine. Only the CDR3 DNA is retained, 30 bases long and in frame from the first base. Trimming costs V 3 bases and J 4 bases, and their ends lie 4 bases apart. Receptors were amplified or captured by PCR. Sequenced on an Illumina HiSeq 2500. Molecular barcoding was employed in the preparation of TCR libraries, with unique molecular identifiers being used to normalize TCRbeta repertoire quantification. TCRdb's own reprocessing of the public reads used fastp at Q25 and MiXCR and kept productive beta chains. Identical CDR3 protein sequences are pooled into one entry, listed with their most common genes and DNA. For this sample there are a few hundred thousand distinct CDR3 sequences; roughly 43% appear just once. About 30% of the sample rests with the top ten.

This TCR was recovered from a girl aged 2-9 years with aplastic anemia, due to receive a stem cell transplant. The source material was PBMCs, sampled before TCRalphabeta/CD19-depleted stem cell transplant. The V and J genes are TRBV20-1 and TRBJ2-7, with the D gene not confidently named. The DNA sequence is as follows: TGCAGTGCTAGTCAATACGAGCAGTACTTC. It encodes CSASQYEQYF.